Given below is one T cell receptor (beta chain) in context. This sample stems from a study of blood T cell repertoires in COVID-19. Germline-derived CDR1 and CDR2 are MNHEY and SVGAGI. CDR3 length equals 15 residues. V was pared by 6 bases and J by 7 bases, with 5 bases of the junction left unmatched. Authors' data handling: For nucleated cells, counts were estimated from reference gene primer amplification. The data were produced by immunoSEQ multiplex PCR, yet TCRdb's version contains in-frame clones alone and is incomplete. The DNA was the basis for D and trimming; V, J and clone size are from that table. The sample yields a few hundred thousand clones, approximately 90% seen once.

V usage is TRBV6-5 and J usage is TRBJ2-2, with TRBD2 matching 13 bases. Sequenced: PBMCs or T cells enriched from blood (not recorded which). The TCR was taken from a woman in her 40s who had recovered from COVID-19. In DNA form, the CDR3 reads TGTGCCAGCAGAGGACTAGCGGGAGTCGACGGGGAGCTGTTTTTT. This encodes CASRGLAGVDGELFF.